Below are 19 T cell receptor beta chains sequenced from a single sample in a study of cytomegalovirus exposure and HLA in healthy donors. Both 60 Vbeta primers and 13 Jbeta primers went into the PCR. Here immunoSEQ multiplex PCR was the method, and the copy in TCRdb shows in-frame clones only, minus some. Here the sample spans 25,000 or so clones, more than 75% being singletons. Sequenced: PBMCs. These receptors all stem from a male donor in good health and CMV-seronegative.

The chain recombines TRBV28 with TRBJ2-5; D is possibly TRBD2 (6 bases). Per the germline V gene, CDR1 is MDHEN and CDR2 is SYDVKM. The CDR3 is 16 amino acids. V lost 4 bases, J lost 5 bases, and 20 bases lay in between. CDR3 sequence reads: CASSSQQARGLETQYF. The CDR3 bases are TGTGCCAGCAGTTCCCAACAGGCCCGGGGGTTGGAGACCCAGTACTTC.

This sequence joins TRBV2 and TRBJ2-3, with 11 bases identical to TRBD1. The germline V gene encodes CDR1 SNHLY and CDR2 FYNNEI. The CDR3 runs to 14 residues. With 6 bases clipped from V and 4 bases from J, the junction kept 3 bases outside the gene matches. CDR3: CASRDRGRPDTQYF. As DNA, the CDR3 is TGTGCCAGCAGGGACAGGGGGCGTCCAGATACGCAGTATTTT. Variable domain in full (rest from reference TRBV2 and TRBJ2-3): EPEVTQTPSHQVTQMGQEVILRCVPISNHLYFYWYRQILGQKVEFLVSFYNNEISEKSEIFDDQFSVERPDGSNFTLKIRSTKLEDSAMYFCASRDRGRPDTQYFGPGTRLTVL.

The chain joins TRBV30 to TRBJ2-7; D possibly corresponds to TRBD2 (6 bases). Germline lookup yields CDR1 GTSNPN and CDR2 SVGIG (reference sequence). V lost 5 bases and J lost 2, with 13 bases in between. The CDR3 extends over 13 amino acids. The CDR3 reads CAWGGASPYEQYF. CDR3 sequence (DNA): TGTGCCTGGGGCGGGGCGTCGCCCTACGAGCAGTACTTC.

The V call is TRBV28, the J call TRBJ2-7; D perhaps matches TRBD2 (5 bases). Trimming took 5 bases from V and 3 from J, leaving 20 bases between them. CDR3 length: 16 amino acids. CDR1 and CDR2 (germline): MDHEN, SYDVKM. The chain's CDR3 is CASSKASHHEYYEQYF. As DNA, the CDR3 is TGTGCCAGCAGTAAAGCTAGCCACCATGAATACTACGAGCAGTACTTC.

The V gene is TRBV7-8, the J gene TRBJ2-7; perhaps TRBD2 as D (6 bases). The ends were cut back, 5 bases at V and 0 bases at J, with 14 bases in the middle. The CDR3 has 15 residues. Germline-derived CDR1 and CDR2 are SGHVS and FQNEAQ. CDR3 loop: CASSEGSGLSYEQYF. CDR3 bases: TGTGCCAGCAGCGAAGGTAGCGGACTCTCCTACGAGCAGTACTTC. The variable domain in full, completed from reference TRBV7-8 and TRBJ2-7, reads GAGVSQSPRYKVAKRGQDVALRCDPISGHVSLFWYQQALGQGPEFLTYFQNEAQLDKSGLPSDRFFAERPEGSVSTLKIQRTQQEDSAVYLCASSEGSGLSYEQYFGPGTRLTVT.

The chain employs TRBV2 and TRBJ2-6; 9 bases are shared with TRBD1. Unmatched junction bases numbered 14, after V lost 5 bases and J lost 0 bases. The CDR3 sequence is 20 residues long. Germline CDR1 and CDR2: SNHLY and FYNNEI. CDR3 nucleotide sequence: TGTGCCAGCAGTCCTAAGATGGGACAGGGTTACAGCTCTGGGGCCAACGTCCTGACTTTC. Its translation: CASSPKMGQGYSSGANVLTF.

V usage is TRBV7-9 and J usage is TRBJ2-7, with a tentative D call TRBD2 (5 bases). Germline CDR1 is SEHNR and CDR2 is FQNEAQ (reference sequence). Trimming cost V 7 bases and J 1 base, with 11 bases left between them. CDR3 length: 13 residues. CDR3 residues: CASISGSSYEQYF. The DNA of the CDR3 is TGTGCCAGCATCTCGGGGAGTTCCTACGAGCAGTACTTC.

The chain is built from TRBV30 and TRBJ2-3, with 7 bases identical to TRBD2. The trim removed 0 bases at V and 1 base at J, leaving 7 bases unmatched. Germline assignment: CDR1 GTSNPN and CDR2 SVGIG (reference sequence). The CDR3 sequence is 16 residues long. DNA of the CDR3: TGTGCCTGGAGTGTAAGCAGCGGGGCAGGCACAGATACGCAGTATTTT. Protein sequence: CAWSVSSGAGTDTQYF.

The chain uses TRBV19 and TRBJ2-2; 9 bases are shared with TRBD2. The germline V gene has CDR1 LNHDA and CDR2 SQIVND (reference sequence). The CDR3 covers 15 residues. With 6 bases clipped from V and 1 base from J, the junction kept 3 bases outside the gene matches. The CDR3 nucleotides are TGTGCCAGTAGGAGCGGGAGGCAGAACACCGGGGAGCTGTTTTTT. This translates into CASRSGRQNTGELFF.

This clone was seen only once. The gene calls are TRBV27 and TRBJ2-7, with a weak D call TRBD2 (5 bases). Germline lookup yields CDR1 MNHEY and CDR2 SMNVEV (reference sequence). The CDR3 has 16 residues. Trimming removed 6 bases at V and 1 base at J, with 19 bases between. The CDR3 spells CASRLLDGSGSYEQYF. Here the CDR3 DNA reads TGTGCCAGCAGGCTTCTTGATGGGAGTGGATCCTACGAGCAGTACTTC.

The rearrangement joins TRBV28 to TRBJ1-2; a weak D match, TRBD1 (6 bases). The CDR3 totals 14 residues. Germline V lookup: CDR1 MDHEN, CDR2 SYDVKM. V lost 5 bases, J lost 0 bases, and 10 bases lay in between. The chain's CDR3 is CASSRTAANYGYTF. CDR3 nucleotides: TGTGCCAGCAGTCGGACAGCGGCTAACTATGGCTACACCTTC.

The V and J genes are TRBV28 and TRBJ2-5, with 7 nucleotides matching TRBD2. Trimming removed 6 bases from V and 0 bases from J; junction bases left unmatched: 4. Germline-derived CDR1 and CDR2 are MDHEN and SYDVKM. The CDR3 contains 14 residues. Here the CDR3 reads CASRRAGNQETQYF. The CDR3 coding sequence is TGTGCCAGCAGACGAGCGGGGAACCAAGAGACCCAGTACTTC.

V usage is TRBV9 and J usage is TRBJ2-3, with 13 bases lining up with TRBD2. Germline lookup yields CDR1 SGDLS and CDR2 YYNGEE. The CDR3 spans 16 residues. V gave up 4 bases and J gave up 4 bases; unmatched junction bases: 6. The CDR3 DNA is TGTGCCAGCAGCTTCGGACTAGCGGGGGAAGCAGATACGCAGTATTTT. Translation: CASSFGLAGEADTQYF.

The rearrangement links TRBV5-4 to TRBJ2-1; TRBD2 might be the D (6 bases). CDR3 size: 16 residues. V lost 1 base, J lost 6 bases, and 17 bases lay in between. The germline gives CDR1 SGHNT, CDR2 YYREEE (reference sequence). CDR3 nucleotide sequence: TGTGCCAGCAGCTTGTTGGTAGCGGCCAATCTCAATGAGCAGTTCTTC. Encoded protein: CASSLLVAANLNEQFF.

The gene calls are TRBV28 and TRBJ1-5; no reliable D call. CDR3 length: 14 amino acids. Trimming left V 5 bases short and J 4 bases short, with 12 bases between. Germline V gene sequence: CDR1 MDHEN, CDR2 SYDVKM. The CDR3 loop reads CASSGPAGNQPQHF. CDR3 nucleotides: TGTGCCAGCAGTGGACCAGCGGGGAATCAGCCCCAGCATTTT. Full variable domain (rest looked up from reference TRBV28 and TRBJ1-5): DVKVTQSSRYLVKRTGEKVFLECVQDMDHENMFWYRQDPGLGLRLIYFSYDVKMKEKGDIPEGYSVSREKKERFSLILESASTNQTSMYLCASSGPAGNQPQHFGDGTRLSIL.

The table lists this clone with a count of one. The chain is built from TRBV4-2 and TRBJ2-3, with 10 bases lining up with TRBD2. Germline values: CDR1 LGHNA, CDR2 YNFKEQ. This CDR3 comprises 17 residues. V gave up 0 bases and J gave up 1 base; unmatched junction bases: 4. The chain's CDR3 is CASSQDLTSGGTDTQYF. The CDR3 DNA follows: TGTGCCAGCAGCCAAGATCTAACTAGCGGGGGCACAGATACGCAGTATTTT.

The gene calls are TRBV6-6 and TRBJ1-1; D gene unclear. CDR3 length: 12 amino acids. Germline-derived CDR1 and CDR2 are MNHNY and SVGAGI (reference sequence). Trimming pared 8 bases from V and 1 base from J, leaving 8 bases between. The CDR3 coding sequence is TGTGCCAGCGACTTTGGGAACACTGAAGCTTTCTTT. This sequence encodes CASDFGNTEAFF.

This clone appeared a single time. The genes are TRBV21-1 and TRBJ2-3; no check of the table's D call, TRBD1, against the DNA was made. TRBV21-1 is deemed a pseudogene. This CDR3 has 14 amino acids. The chain's CDR3 is CASRGQGATDTQYF. The CDR3 nucleotides read TGTGCCAGCAGGGGACAGGGGGCGACAGATACGCAGTATTTT.

The chain links TRBV21-1 to TRBJ2-1; the tabulated D call, TRBD2, remains unverified against the DNA. TRBV21-1 is a pseudogene segment. CDR3 length: 17 residues. CDR3 bases: TGTGCCAGCAGCAAAAATGGCGGGAGCGGCACAAACAATGAGCAGTTCTTC. It codes for CASSKNGGSGTNNEQFF.